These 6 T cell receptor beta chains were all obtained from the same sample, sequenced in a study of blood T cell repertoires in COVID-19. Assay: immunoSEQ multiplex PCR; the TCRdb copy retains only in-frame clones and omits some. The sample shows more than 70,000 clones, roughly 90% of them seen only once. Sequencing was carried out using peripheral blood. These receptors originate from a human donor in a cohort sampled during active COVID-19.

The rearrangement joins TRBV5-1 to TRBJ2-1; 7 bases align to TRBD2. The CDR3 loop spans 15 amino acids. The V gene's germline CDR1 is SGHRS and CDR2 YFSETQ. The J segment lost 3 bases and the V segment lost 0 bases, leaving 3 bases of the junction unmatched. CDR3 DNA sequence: TGCGCCAGCAGCTTGGGGTGGGGGGGCTACAATGAGCAGTTCTTC. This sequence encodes CASSLGWGGYNEQFF.

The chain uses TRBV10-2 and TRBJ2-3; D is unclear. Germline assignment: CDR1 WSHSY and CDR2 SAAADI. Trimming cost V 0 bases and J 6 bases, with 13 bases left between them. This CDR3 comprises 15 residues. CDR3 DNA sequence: TGCGCCAGCAGTGAGTCGCGACGGAGTATTGATACGCAGTATTTT. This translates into CASSESRRSIDTQYF.

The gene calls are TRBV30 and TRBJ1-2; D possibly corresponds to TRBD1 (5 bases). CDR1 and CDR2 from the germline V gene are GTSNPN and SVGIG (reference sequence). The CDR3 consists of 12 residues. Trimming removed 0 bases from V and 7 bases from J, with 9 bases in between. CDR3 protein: CAWSVQGGGYTF. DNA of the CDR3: TGTGCCTGGAGTGTGCAGGGTGGTGGCTACACCTTC.

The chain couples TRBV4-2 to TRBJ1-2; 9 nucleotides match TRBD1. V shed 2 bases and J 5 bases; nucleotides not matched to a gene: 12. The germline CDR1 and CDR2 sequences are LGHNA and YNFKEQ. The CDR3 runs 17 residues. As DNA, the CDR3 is TGTGCCAGCAGCCAACCCCGAGGACAGGGGAATGGTTATGGCTACACCTTC. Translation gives CASSQPRGQGNGYGYTF.

The CDR3, as DNA: TGCGCCAGCAGCGGCCCAGGGGGGAACACTGAAGCTTTCTTT. This translates into CASSGPGGNTEAFF. The rearrangement links TRBV5-1 to TRBJ1-1; 7 positions match TRBD1. CDR3 length: 14 residues. Germline CDR1 is SGHRS and CDR2 is YFSETQ. Trimming removed 4 bases from V and 1 base from J; junction bases left unmatched: 4.

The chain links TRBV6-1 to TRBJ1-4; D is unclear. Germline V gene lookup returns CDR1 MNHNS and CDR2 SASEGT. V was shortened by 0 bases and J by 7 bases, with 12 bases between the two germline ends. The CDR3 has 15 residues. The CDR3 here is CASSEAAGTFEKLFF. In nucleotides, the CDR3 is TGTGCCAGCAGTGAAGCGGCAGGTACTTTTGAAAAACTGTTTTTT.